Listed below are T cell receptor beta chains from one sample, sequenced in a study of blood T cells in healthy people across ages. One entry per CDR3 protein results from TCRdb running MiXCR on the 5' RACE reads. Of about 800,000 distinct CDR3 sequences listed, about 62% are singletons. The sample taken for sequencing was blood. These receptors all stem from a man aged 30 to 45 in good health. The CDR3 runs from the conserved cysteine through the conserved F or W. Fields, in order: clone size, V gene, J gene, D gene, CDR3 protein, CDR3 DNA. A D gene is named only where the DNA matches it firmly. Size tells how often a clone was seen (once, few, many) or the class of an expanded clone, and some rows leave it out.

.,TRBV10-3,TRBJ2-7,TRBD1,CASRDSYSYEQYF,TGTGCCTCCCGGGACAGCTACTCCTACGAGCAGTACTTC
once,TRBV3-1,TRBJ2-1,TRBD2,CASSQDASGVNEQFF,TGTGCCAGCAGCCAAGACGCTAGCGGGGTAAATGAGCAGTTCTTC
.,TRBV6-2/TRBV6-3,TRBJ2-7,.,CASRPSGAGDSYEQYF,TGTGCCAGCAGACCCTCGGGGGCAGGGGACTCCTACGAGCAGTACTTC
.,TRBV7-2,TRBJ1-2,.,CASSLNPRDPRGYTF,TGTGCCAGCAGCTTAAACCCGCGGGACCCCAGGGGCTACACCTTC
few,TRBV28,TRBJ2-3,TRBD2,CASRETSGSWDTQYF,TGTGCCAGCAGAGAAACTAGCGGGAGCTGGGATACGCAGTATTTT
few,TRBV29-1,TRBJ2-5,TRBD2,CSVANSGVGETQYF,TGCAGCGTTGCGAATAGCGGGGTCGGGGAGACCCAGTACTTC
.,TRBV4-3,TRBJ1-1,TRBD1,CASGWGAGQGAKNTEAFF,TGCGCCAGCGGGTGGGGGGCCGGACAGGGGGCGAAGAACACTGAAGCTTTCTTT
.,TRBV6-6,TRBJ1-4,.,CASIAWLDSGNEKLFF,TGTGCCAGCATCGCGTGGCTGGACAGCGGAAATGAAAAACTGTTTTTT
.,TRBV28,TRBJ1-1,.,CASSSPDTNTEAFF,TGTGCCAGCAGTTCCCCCGATACGAACACTGAAGCTTTCTTT
.,TRBV29-1,TRBJ2-7,.,CSVDGTGQTSMYF,TGCAGCGTTGACGGTACGGGACAAACGAGCATGTACTTC
.,TRBV10-3,TRBJ1-2,.,CAIRRDNVPYGYTF,TGTGCCATCAGAAGGGACAATGTTCCCTATGGCTACACCTTC
.,TRBV6-1,TRBJ1-1,.,CASNPGGSTEAFF,TGTGCCAGCAACCCAGGCGGGTCCACTGAAGCTTTCTTT
.,TRBV11-3,TRBJ2-5,TRBD1,CASSLGTGAEETQYF,TGTGCCAGCAGCTTAGGGACAGGGGCTGAAGAGACCCAGTACTTC
.,TRBV29-1,TRBJ2-7,TRBD2,CSARGNYEQYF,TGCAGCGCGCGGGGGAACTACGAGCAGTACTTC
.,TRBV20-1,TRBJ2-1,TRBD2,CSARRPSGRNEQFF,TGCAGTGCTAGAAGGCCTAGCGGTCGCAATGAGCAGTTCTTC
.,TRBV2,TRBJ2-1,.,CASQVGASSYNEQFF,TGTGCCAGCCAGGTGGGCGCCAGCTCCTACAATGAGCAGTTCTTC
.,TRBV27,TRBJ1-6,TRBD1,CASSLLPGQVNSPLHF,TGTGCCAGCAGTTTACTCCCGGGACAGGTTAATTCACCCCTCCACTTT
few,TRBV29-1,TRBJ2-5,TRBD2,CSVTTSGRGETQYF,TGCAGCGTAACGACTAGCGGGAGAGGAGAGACCCAGTACTTC
.,TRBV5-1,TRBJ2-7,.,CASSLTARPSYEQYF,TGCGCCAGCAGCTTGACCGCCCGCCCGTCCTACGAGCAGTACTTC
few,TRBV11-1,TRBJ2-1,.,CASSFTQEVSYNEQFF,TGTGCCAGCAGCTTTACCCAAGAGGTATCCTACAATGAGCAGTTCTTC
few,TRBV6-4,TRBJ2-1,TRBD1,CASSETGEDHEQFF,TGTGCCAGCAGTGAGACAGGGGAAGACCATGAGCAGTTCTTC
.,TRBV28,TRBJ1-2,.,CATSTGNYGYTF,TGTGCCACCTCAACAGGGAACTATGGCTACACCTTC
.,TRBV14,TRBJ2-3,.,CASSQYLNPQSDTQYF,TGTGCCAGCAGCCAATATTTGAATCCTCAGTCGGATACGCAGTATTTT